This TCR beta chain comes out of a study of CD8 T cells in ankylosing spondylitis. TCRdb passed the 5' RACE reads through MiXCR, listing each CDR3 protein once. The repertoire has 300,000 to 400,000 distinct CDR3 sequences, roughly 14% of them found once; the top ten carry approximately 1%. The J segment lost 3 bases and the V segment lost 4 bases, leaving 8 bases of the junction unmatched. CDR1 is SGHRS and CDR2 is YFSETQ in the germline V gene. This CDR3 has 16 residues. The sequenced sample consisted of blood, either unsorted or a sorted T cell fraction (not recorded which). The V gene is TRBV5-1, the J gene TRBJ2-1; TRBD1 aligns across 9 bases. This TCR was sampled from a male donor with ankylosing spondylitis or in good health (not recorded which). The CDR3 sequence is CASSTMGQGGYNEQFF. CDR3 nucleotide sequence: TGCGCCAGCAGCACTATGGGACAGGGCGGCTACAATGAGCAGTTCTTC.